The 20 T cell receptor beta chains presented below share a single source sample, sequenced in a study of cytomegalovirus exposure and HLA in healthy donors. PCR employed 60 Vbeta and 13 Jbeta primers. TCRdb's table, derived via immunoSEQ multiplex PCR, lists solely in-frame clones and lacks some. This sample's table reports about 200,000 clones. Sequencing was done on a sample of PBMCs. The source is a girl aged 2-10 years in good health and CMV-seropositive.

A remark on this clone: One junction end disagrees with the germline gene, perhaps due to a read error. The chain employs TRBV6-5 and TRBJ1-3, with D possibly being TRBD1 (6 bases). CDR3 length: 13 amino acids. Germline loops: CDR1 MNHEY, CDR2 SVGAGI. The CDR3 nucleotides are TGTGCCAGCAGTACCCCACAGGGAATCACCATATATTTT. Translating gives CASSTPQGITIYF.

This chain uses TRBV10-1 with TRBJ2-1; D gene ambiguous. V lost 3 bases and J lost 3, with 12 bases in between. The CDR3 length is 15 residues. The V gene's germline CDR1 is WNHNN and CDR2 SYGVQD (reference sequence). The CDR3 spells CASSDPGFHYNEQFF. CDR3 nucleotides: TGCGCCAGCAGTGATCCTGGCTTCCACTACAATGAGCAGTTCTTC.

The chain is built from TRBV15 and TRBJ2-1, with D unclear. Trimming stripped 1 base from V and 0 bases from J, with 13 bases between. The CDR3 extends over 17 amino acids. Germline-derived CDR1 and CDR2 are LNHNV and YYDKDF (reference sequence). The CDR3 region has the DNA TGTGCCACCAGCAGAGTACTAAGGTTCGGCTCCTACAATGAGCAGTTCTTC. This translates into CATSRVLRFGSYNEQFF.

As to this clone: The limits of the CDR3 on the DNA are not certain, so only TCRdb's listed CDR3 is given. This chain's CDR3 is CVRSSPWGSGTADSYTF. V usage is TRBV7-5 and J usage is TRBJ1-2; the D segment call TRBD1 is taken from the table without a DNA check. TRBV7-5 represents a pseudogene. The CDR3 region is 17 residues in length, termini included.

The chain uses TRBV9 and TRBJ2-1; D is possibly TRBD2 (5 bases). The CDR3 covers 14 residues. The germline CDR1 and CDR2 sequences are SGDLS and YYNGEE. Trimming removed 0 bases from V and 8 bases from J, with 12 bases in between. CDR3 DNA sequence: TGTGCCAGCAGCGTAGAAGGGCCCGGGGATGAGCAGTTCTTC. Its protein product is CASSVEGPGDEQFF.

The CDR3, as DNA: TGTGCCACCAGAGGGTCAGGGAACTCCTACGAGCAGTACTTC. This codes for CATRGSGNSYEQYF. The rearrangement uses TRBV2 and TRBJ2-7; the D gene could be TRBD1 or TRBD2 (5 bases each). Trimming took 10 bases from V and 0 from J, leaving 16 bases between them. Looked up from germline, CDR1 is SNHLY and CDR2 is FYNNEI. This CDR3 spans 14 amino acids.

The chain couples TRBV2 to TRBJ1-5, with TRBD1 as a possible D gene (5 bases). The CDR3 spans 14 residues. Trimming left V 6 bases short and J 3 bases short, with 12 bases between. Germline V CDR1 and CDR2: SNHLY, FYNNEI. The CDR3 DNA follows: TGTGCCAGCAGGGCTGACAGTTTCAATCAGCCCCAGCATTTT. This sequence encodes CASRADSFNQPQHF.

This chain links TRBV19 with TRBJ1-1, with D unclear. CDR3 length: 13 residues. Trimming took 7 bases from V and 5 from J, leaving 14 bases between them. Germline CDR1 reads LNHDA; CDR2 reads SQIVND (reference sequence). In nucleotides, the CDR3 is TGTGCCAGTACTGAGGCTCTGCCTACTGAAGCTTTCTTT. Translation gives CASTEALPTEAFF. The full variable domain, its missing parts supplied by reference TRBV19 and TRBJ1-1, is DGGITQSPKYLFRKEGQNVTLSCEQNLNHDAMYWYRQDPGQGLRLIYYSQIVNDFQKGDIAEGYSVSREKKESFPLTVTSAQKNPTAFYLCASTEALPTEAFFGQGTRLTVV.

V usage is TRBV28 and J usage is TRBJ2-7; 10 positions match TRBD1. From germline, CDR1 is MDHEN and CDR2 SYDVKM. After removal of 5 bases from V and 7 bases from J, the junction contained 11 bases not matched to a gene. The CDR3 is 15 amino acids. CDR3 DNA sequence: TGTGCCAGCAGTCCCCCTGCGGGGACAGGGGAGGAGCAGTACTTC. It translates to CASSPPAGTGEEQYF.

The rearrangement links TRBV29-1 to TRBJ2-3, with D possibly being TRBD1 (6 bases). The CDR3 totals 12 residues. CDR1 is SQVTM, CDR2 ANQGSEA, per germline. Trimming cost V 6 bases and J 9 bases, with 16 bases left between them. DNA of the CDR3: TGCAGCGTCGGTAGGGACACTGAAACGCAGTATTTT. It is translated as CSVGRDTETQYF.

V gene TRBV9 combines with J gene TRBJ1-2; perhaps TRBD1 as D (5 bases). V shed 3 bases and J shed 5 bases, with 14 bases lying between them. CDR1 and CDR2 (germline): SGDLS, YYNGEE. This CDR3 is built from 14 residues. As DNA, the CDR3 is TGTGCCAGCAGCGCCCCTTGGGGGGATTATGGCTACACCTTC. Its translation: CASSAPWGDYGYTF.

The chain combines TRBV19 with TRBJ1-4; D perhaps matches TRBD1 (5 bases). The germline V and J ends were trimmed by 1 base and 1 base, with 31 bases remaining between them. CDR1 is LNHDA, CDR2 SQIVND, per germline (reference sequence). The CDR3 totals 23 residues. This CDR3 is CASSIGPPGRGRRYWGTNEKLFF. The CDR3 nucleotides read TGTGCCAGTAGTATAGGCCCTCCGGGGAGGGGACGCCGGTACTGGGGAACTAATGAAAAACTGTTTTTT.

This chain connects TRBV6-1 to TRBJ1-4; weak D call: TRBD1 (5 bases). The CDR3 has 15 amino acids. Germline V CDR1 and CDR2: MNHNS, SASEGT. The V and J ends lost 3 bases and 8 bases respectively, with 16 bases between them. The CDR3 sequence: CASSDWGRDDEKLFF. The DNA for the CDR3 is TGTGCCAGCAGTGATTGGGGCAGGGATGACGAAAAACTGTTTTTT.

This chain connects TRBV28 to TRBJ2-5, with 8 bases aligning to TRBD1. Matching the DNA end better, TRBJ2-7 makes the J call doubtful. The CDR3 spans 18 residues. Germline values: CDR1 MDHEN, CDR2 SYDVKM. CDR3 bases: TGTGCCAGCAGTTTCCGTCCCCGACTCCGGACAGGGTGGAACGAGCAGTACTTC. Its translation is CASSFRPRLRTGWNEQYF.

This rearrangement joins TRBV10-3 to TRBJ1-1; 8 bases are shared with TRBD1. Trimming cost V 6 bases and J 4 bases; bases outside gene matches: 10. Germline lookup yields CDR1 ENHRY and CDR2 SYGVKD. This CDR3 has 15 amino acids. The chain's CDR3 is CAISTTGVDGTEAFF. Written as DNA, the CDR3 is TGTGCCATCAGCACGACAGGGGTAGATGGCACTGAAGCTTTCTTT.

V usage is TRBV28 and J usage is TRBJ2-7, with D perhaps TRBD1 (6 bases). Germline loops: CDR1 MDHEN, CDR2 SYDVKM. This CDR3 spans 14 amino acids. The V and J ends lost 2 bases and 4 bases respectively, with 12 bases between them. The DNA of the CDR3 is TGTGCCAGCAGTTTAGACAGGTCTTCTTACGAGCAGTACTTC. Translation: CASSLDRSSYEQYF.

The CDR3 DNA reads TGTGCCAGCAGTCCTTCCGGACTAGCGGGACAAGAGACCCAGTACTTC. Translated, it gives CASSPSGLAGQETQYF. This chain connects TRBV2 to TRBJ2-5; 12 bases map to TRBD2. Germline V gives CDR1 SNHLY, CDR2 FYNNEI. Losses at the gene ends were 5 bases for V and 2 bases for J; bases not matched to a gene: 6. This CDR3 has 16 residues. The entire variable domain, with the rest obtained from reference TRBV2 and TRBJ2-5, is as follows: EPEVTQTPSHQVTQMGQEVILRCVPISNHLYFYWYRQILGQKVEFLVSFYNNEISEKSEIFDDQFSVERPDGSNFTLKIRSTKLEDSAMYFCASSPSGLAGQETQYFGPGTRLLVL.

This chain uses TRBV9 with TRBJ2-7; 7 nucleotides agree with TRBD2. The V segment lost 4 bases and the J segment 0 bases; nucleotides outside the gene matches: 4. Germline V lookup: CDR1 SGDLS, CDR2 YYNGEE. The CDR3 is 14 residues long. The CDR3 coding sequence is TGTGCCAGCAGCCCCAGCGGGAACTCCTACGAGCAGTACTTC. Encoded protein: CASSPSGNSYEQYF.

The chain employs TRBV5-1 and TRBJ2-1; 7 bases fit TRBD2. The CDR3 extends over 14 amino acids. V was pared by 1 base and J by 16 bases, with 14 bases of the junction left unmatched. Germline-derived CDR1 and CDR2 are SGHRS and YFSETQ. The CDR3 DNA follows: TGCGCCAGCAGCTTGTCAAATGAAGCGGGGTCACGATTCTTC. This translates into CASSLSNEAGSRFF.

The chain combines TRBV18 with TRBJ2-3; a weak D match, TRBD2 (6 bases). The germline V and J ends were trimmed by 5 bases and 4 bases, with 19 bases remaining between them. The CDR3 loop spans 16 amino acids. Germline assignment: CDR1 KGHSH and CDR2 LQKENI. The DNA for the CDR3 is TGTGCCAGCTCAAAACCGGGACTTCCCCGGGCAGATACGCAGTATTTT. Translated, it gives CASSKPGLPRADTQYF.